Listed below are T cell receptor beta chains from one sample, sequenced in a study of immune cell composition in non-small cell lung cancer. Measured with immunoSEQ multiplex PCR; TCRdb has only the in-frame clones, and not every one. The sample holds about 3,200 clones, 70% to 80% seen once. The sequenced sample consisted of lung tumor tissue. The receptors stem from a human donor with non-small cell lung cancer. CDR3s include the opening cysteine and the closing phenylalanine or tryptophan. D genes are given only for firm matches. Only some rows state a clone size, as once, few, many or a class for expanded clones.

J gene | V gene | D gene | clone size | CDR3 protein | CDR3 DNA
TRBJ2-5 | TRBV11-3 | TRBD1 | NA | CASSLWDRDQETQYF | TGTGCCAGCAGCTTATGGGACAGGGATCAAGAGACCCAGTACTTC
TRBJ2-6 | TRBV27 | NA | few | CASSSSTTGANVLTF | TGTGCCAGCAGTTCTAGTACAACTGGGGCCAACGTCCTGACTTTC
TRBJ1-1 | TRBV7-9 | NA | NA | CASSLAGGNTEAFF | TGTGCCAGCAGTCTCGCCGGGGGGAACACTGAAGCTTTCTTT
TRBJ1-4 | TRBV28 | NA | NA | CASSGDGRVNEKLFF | TGTGCCAGCAGTGGGGACGGGAGAGTTAATGAAAAACTGTTTTTT
TRBJ1-1 | TRBV9 | TRBD1 | NA | CASSAGQANTEAFF | TGTGCCAGCAGCGCCGGACAGGCGAACACTGAAGCTTTCTTT
TRBJ1-2 | TRBV11-2 | NA | NA | CASSGRGGYTF | TGTGCCAGCAGCGGCAGGGGTGGCTACACCTTC
TRBJ2-5 | TRBV6-6 | TRBD2 | large | CASSPSGGQETQYF | TGTGCCAGCAGTCCTAGCGGGGGCCAAGAGACCCAGTACTTC
TRBJ1-2 | TRBV11-2 | TRBD1 | NA | CASSLATWDRLLGYTF | TGTGCCAGCAGCTTAGCCACCTGGGACAGGCTTTTGGGCTACACCTTC
TRBJ2-7 | TRBV27 | TRBD2 | few | CASSLRGGYEQYF | TGTGCCAGCAGTTTGCGGGGGGGCTACGAGCAGTACTTC
TRBJ1-4 | TRBV10-3 | NA | once | CAISAYSGVNEKLFF | TGTGCCATCAGTGCTTATAGCGGGGTCAATGAAAAACTGTTTTTT
TRBJ2-1 | TRBV27 | TRBD2 | NA | CASSLSSGAYNEQFF | TGTGCCAGCAGTTTAAGTAGCGGGGCTTACAATGAGCAGTTCTTC
TRBJ2-7 | TRBV28 | TRBD1 | once | CASSLLRDRGYEQYF | TGTGCCAGCAGTCTACTACGGGACAGGGGTTACGAGCAGTACTTC
TRBJ2-7 | TRBV28 | TRBD1 | NA | CASTGDHSYEQYF | TGTGCCAGTACAGGGGACCACTCCTACGAGCAGTACTTC
TRBJ2-7 | TRBV4-2 | NA | NA | CASSRGLESYEQYF | TGTGCCAGCAGCCGAGGACTCGAGAGCTACGAGCAGTACTTC
TRBJ2-5 | TRBV19 | NA | NA | CASSIPQRAETQYF | TGTGCCAGTAGTATCCCCCAGAGGGCAGAGACCCAGTACTTC
TRBJ1-6 | TRBV7-2 | TRBD1 | few | CASSLQGALGSPLHF | TGTGCCAGCAGCTTACAGGGGGCTCTGGGTTCACCCCTCCACTTT
TRBJ1-1 | TRBV14 | NA | NA | CASSQDGGIEAFF | TGTGCCAGCAGCCAAGATGGCGGCATTGAAGCTTTCTTT
TRBJ2-3 | TRBV7-3 | NA | NA | CASSSGLAGMADTQYF | TGTGCCAGCAGCTCCGGACTGGCTGGTATGGCAGATACGCAGTATTTT
TRBJ1-6 | TRBV28 | TRBD1 | NA | CASNRQGAYSPLHF | TGTGCCAGCAATCGCCAGGGGGCTTATTCACCCCTCCACTTT
TRBJ2-5 | TRBV9 | TRBD2 | large | CASSVDGSGGQETQYF | TGTGCCAGCAGCGTAGATGGTAGCGGGGGCCAAGAGACCCAGTACTTC